This entry is about one T cell receptor (beta chain). Its binding antigen is unknown. No much larger clone exists at a distance of one base, and base qualities are not known. TCR repertoires of sorted CD4+ and CD8+ blood T cells from severe aplastic anemia patients and healthy subjects were deep-sequenced in the study. Ficoll-Paque density gradient centrifugation was used to isolate peripheral blood mononuclear cells. Before DNA extraction, CD4+ and CD8+ T cells were sorted by FACS or by magnetic beads. V is shortened by 1 base, J by 11 bases, and the region joining them spans 18 bases. The germline V gene provides CDR1 SGHVS and CDR2 FNYEAQ. Inclusive of the bounding cysteine and phenylalanine, the CDR3 is 15 residues long. Only the CDR3 DNA stays, 45 bases, in frame from base 1. This entry is derived from a study of CD8+CD57+ T cells in acquired aplastic anemia (dated by TCRdb to 2017 to 2018). General notes on the study: A mean of about 3.2 ug of DNA, ranging from roughly 0.19 to 30 ug, was extracted from sorted CD4+ and CD8+ cells. For healthy donor samples, the average read count was roughly 9.9 million for CD4+ cells and approximately 11 million for CD8+ cells.

Genomic DNA was used as template for profiling of TCR beta VDJ combinations and CDR3 sequences. TCR repertoire sequencing was run on an Illumina HiSeq 2000. The original pipeline was this. TRBV/TRBJ rearrangement plots, CDR3 size and DJ length profiles, and Simpson's diversity index were used to assess repertoires. The most abundant DNA sequence in the deep sequencing data was taken as the immunodominant clone. CDR3 amino acid sequences were checked for sharing across subjects and were also compared against the VDJdb database and published repertoires. TCRdb applied fastp at Q25 and MiXCR to the public reads, then kept only in-frame beta chains. Each entry merges the rows of one CDR3 protein and shows their most common DNA and genes. These V and J calls derive from TCRdb rather than the authors' analysis. The sample table records roughly 190,000 distinct CDR3 sequences; less than 65% of these occur just once. About 17% of the sample rests with the top ten.

Points the paper makes about the study in general: CD8+ Simpson's diversity did not differ significantly between patients and healthy controls (P=0.060). Fewer than 35 CD8+ CDR3 sequences were found to be shared between patients and controls, but these sequences appeared to be highly expressed in patients and within the immunodominant clones of the patients.

The chain links TRBV7-6 with TRBJ1-5; perhaps TRBD1 is the D gene, with 6 bases matching. The sequenced sample consisted of sorted CD4+, CD8+, or CD8+CD57+ T cells (not recorded which) from PBMCs. This sequence originates from a human donor in good health, serving as a control. The base sequence is TGTGCCAGCAGCTTAGGGGGGCCTAGGGGAGAGACCCAGCATTTT. It is translated as CASSLGGPRGETQHF.